This is a list of T cell receptor beta chains from one sample in a study of cytomegalovirus exposure and HLA in healthy donors. Method: immunoSEQ multiplex PCR; TCRdb's copy keeps in-frame clones and lacks some. The data contain approximately 130,000 clones, 75% of them singletons. Sequenced: PBMCs. The receptors were gathered from a woman between 40 and 55 years old in good health and CMV-seropositive. CDR3s include the opening cysteine and the closing phenylalanine or tryptophan. Fields, in order: D gene, J gene, clone size, V gene, CDR3 DNA, CDR3 protein. The D gene is left open where the match is weak. Not every row has a clone size; where given, it reads once, few, many or a size class.

- | TRBJ2-5 | - | TRBV19 | TGTGCCAGTAGTATTGTCGCGTCAGGACAAGAGACCCAGTACTTC | CASSIVASGQETQYF
- | TRBJ2-7 | once | TRBV6-5 | TGTGCCAGCAGTCAATCTGATCTTCTATCCTACGAGCAGTACTTC | CASSQSDLLSYEQYF
- | TRBJ1-5 | - | TRBV2 | TGTGCCAGCAGTGAACCATCGGGGGGGGCTTCGGGTCAGCCCCAGCATTTT | CASSEPSGGASGQPQHF
- | TRBJ1-5 | once | TRBV6-1 | TGTGCCAGCAGTGAAAGTATTGGGGGCGGTCAGCCCCAGCATTTT | CASSESIGGGQPQHF
- | TRBJ1-1 | - | TRBV4-3 | TGCGCCAGCAGCCCCCAGGCAGGAAACACTGAAGCTTTCTTT | CASSPQAGNTEAFF
TRBD2 | TRBJ2-1 | - | TRBV18 | TGTGCCAGCTCAGGAACTAGCGGGATTTACAATGAGCAGTTCTTC | CASSGTSGIYNEQFF
TRBD1 | TRBJ1-1 | - | TRBV28 | TGTGCCAGCAGGACCGGGACAGCACAGAACACTGAAGCTTTCTTT | CASRTGTAQNTEAFF
- | TRBJ2-1 | - | TRBV20-1 | TGCAGTGCTGGGACTCCACCGTTCTTC | CSAGTPPFF
- | TRBJ2-1 | - | TRBV13 | TGTGCCAGCAGCTTACTAGCGTACAATGAGCAGTTCTTC | CASSLLAYNEQFF
TRBD2 | TRBJ2-1 | - | TRBV15 | TGTGCCACCAGCGGCTACGGGACTAGCGGATACAATGAGCAGTTCTTC | CATSGYGTSGYNEQFF
- | TRBJ1-4 | - | TRBV6-5 | TGTGCCACCCGGGGTATGAGGGAAAAACTGTTTTTT | CATRGMREKLFF
TRBD2 | TRBJ2-3 | - | TRBV6-4 | TGTGCCAGCAGTGACGGGACTAGCGGACACACAGATACGCAGTATTTT | CASSDGTSGHTDTQYF
TRBD1 | TRBJ2-5 | - | TRBV6-1 | TGTGCCAGCCGTGTCTCCCCGGGACAGGGTACGACCCAGTACTTC | CASRVSPGQGTTQYF
- | TRBJ2-6 | - | TRBV5-6 | TGTGCCAGCAGCTGGGGAAGGGGATCCTCTGGGGCCAACGTCCTGACTTTC | CASSWGRGSSGANVLTF
TRBD1 | TRBJ1-2 | - | TRBV28 | TGTGCCAGCAGACCATCAGACAGGGTCTATGGCTACACCTTC | CASRPSDRVYGYTF
TRBD1 | TRBJ1-4 | - | TRBV12-5 | TGTGCTAGTGGTTTGGTACAGAACAGGGGTTATGAAAAACTGTTTTTT | CASGLVQNRGYEKLFF
- | TRBJ1-1 | - | TRBV5-4 | TGTGCCAGCAGCTCCTTCGGGGGGCTGGGGAACACTGAAGCTTTCTTT | CASSSFGGLGNTEAFF
TRBD1 | TRBJ1-2 | - | TRBV30 | TGTGCCTGGAGAACGGGACAGGGGAGGGATGGCTACACCTTC | CAWRTGQGRDGYTF
- | TRBJ1-1 | few | TRBV4-3 | TGCGCCAGCAGCCATCGAGGACTAGGCACTGAAGCTTTCTTT | CASSHRGLGTEAFF
- | TRBJ1-2 | few | TRBV29-1 | TGCAGCGTTCAGGGTTTACAGGGCTACACCTTC | CSVQGLQGYTF
- | TRBJ1-1 | - | TRBV7-9 | TGTGCCAGCAGCTTAGAGGGGCCTGAAGCTTTCTTT | CASSLEGPEAFF
- | TRBJ2-7 | - | TRBV14 | TGTGCCAGCAGCCAAGATACCCCAAGAGTAATCTACGAGCAGTACTTC | CASSQDTPRVIYEQYF
TRBD1 | TRBJ1-6 | - | TRBV2 | TGTGCCAGCAGTGAGACAGGGAGCTCCTATAATTCACCCCTCCACTTT | CASSETGSSYNSPLHF
- | TRBJ1-5 | - | TRBV7-3 | TGTGCCAGCAGCTTAACGGGGCAGGGGAATCAGCCCCAGCATTTT | CASSLTGQGNQPQHF
TRBD1 | TRBJ2-1 | - | TRBV5-1 | TGCGCCAGCAGCCTGGAGGGGACAGGGGCTCGGAATGAGCAGTTCTTC | CASSLEGTGARNEQFF
TRBD2 | TRBJ2-7 | - | TRBV19 | TGTGCCAGTAGTATAGCGGGAGGGCTCCGCTACGAGCAGTACTTC | CASSIAGGLRYEQYF
- | TRBJ1-1 | - | TRBV5-6 | TGTGCCAGCAGCCCCCCGTGGGGACAAAACACTGAAGCTTTCTTT | CASSPPWGQNTEAFF
- | TRBJ2-3 | once | TRBV6-4 | TGTGCCAGCAGTGACGACCAACTAGGGATCGATACGCAGTATTTT | CASSDDQLGIDTQYF
- | TRBJ2-1 | - | TRBV9 | TGTGCCAGCACGGAGGGGGCCGCAAACAATGAGCAGTTCTTC | CASTEGAANNEQFF
TRBD1 | TRBJ1-6 | few | TRBV4-3 | TGCGCCAGCAGCCAAGATTTAAGAGGGGGCGGCTCACCCCTCCACTTT | CASSQDLRGGGSPLHF
- | TRBJ2-7 | - | TRBV4-3 | TGCGCCAGCAGCCAAGAGTACCCCGGTCCCTACGAGCAGTACTTC | CASSQEYPGPYEQYF
- | TRBJ2-3 | - | TRBV28 | TGTGCCAGCAGTTCCCCACAGGGGAGGGATACGCAGTATTTT | CASSSPQGRDTQYF
- | TRBJ1-2 | - | TRBV25-1 | TGTGCCAGCAGTGCCAGGGCCCACTATGGCTACACCTTC | CASSARAHYGYTF
- | TRBJ2-7 | - | TRBV5-1 | TGCGCCAGCAGCTTCTACAGGGATGGGCGCGAGCAGTACTTC | CASSFYRDGREQYF
- | TRBJ2-1 | - | TRBV28 | TGTGCCAGCACCCAAGGAGGAGTCCTCTACAATGAGCAGTTCTTC | CASTQGGVLYNEQFF
- | TRBJ1-4 | - | TRBV5-1 | TGCGCCAGCAGCTGGGAGGGGGAAAAACTGTTTTTT | CASSWEGEKLFF
- | TRBJ2-2 | - | TRBV27 | TGTGCCAGCAGGTCTTATTCTAGGAACACCGGGGAGCTGTTTTTT | CASRSYSRNTGELFF
- | TRBJ2-3 | few | TRBV7-7 | TGTGCCAGCAGCTTGAACAGGGAGGATACGCAGTATTTT | CASSLNREDTQYF
TRBD2 | TRBJ2-3 | - | TRBV5-4 | TGTGCCAGCAGCTTAACTAGCGGCACAGATACGCAGTATTTT | CASSLTSGTDTQYF
- | TRBJ1-4 | - | TRBV30 | TGTGCCTGGAGTGTAGGAAGCGCAACTAATGAAAAACTGTTTTTT | CAWSVGSATNEKLFF
TRBD1 | TRBJ2-3 | - | TRBV18 | TGTGCCAGCTCACTAGGGACAGGGTCTTCAGATACGCAGTATTTT | CASSLGTGSSDTQYF